The next 27 T cell receptor beta chains were all read from a single sample in a study of CD8+ T cells in alopecia areata. Once RNA had been extracted, it was reverse transcribed into cDNA to act as the sequencing template. Method: immunoSEQ multiplex PCR; TCRdb's copy keeps in-frame clones and lacks some. Of about 270,000 clones listed, 45% to 70% were seen once; the top ten hold around 0.92%. Sample treatment: oral pan-JAK inhibitor, 5-10 mg twice daily. The sequences come from CD4+ T cells sorted from blood, collected at approximately week 51, from a patient treated with tofacitinib. The receptor set was obtained from a human donor with alopecia areata.

This chain uses TRBV30 with TRBJ2-5; D possibly corresponds to TRBD2 (6 bases). The CDR3 is made up of 16 amino acids. V gave up 3 bases and J gave up 2 bases, with 19 bases separating them. CDR1 and CDR2 (germline): GTSNPN, SVGIG (reference sequence). The chain's CDR3 is CAWRADGTPHQETQYF. In DNA form, the CDR3 reads TGTGCCTGGAGGGCGGACGGGACTCCACATCAAGAGACCCAGTACTTC.

The count of this clone is one. The chain is built from TRBV10-3 and TRBJ1-2; 9 nucleotides match TRBD1. CDR1 ENHRY and CDR2 SYGVKD come from the germline V gene. The CDR3 consists of 14 residues. V lost 3 bases, J lost 2 bases, and 1 base stayed unmatched. CDR3: CAISEQGANYGYTF. The CDR3 DNA reads TGTGCCATCAGTGAACAGGGGGCCAACTATGGCTACACCTTC.

This clone was seen more than once but under ten times. This chain links TRBV12-5 with TRBJ2-5; D remains ambiguous. Trimming removed 2 bases from V and 0 bases from J, with 7 bases in between. CDR3 length: 14 residues. CDR1 is LGHNT, CDR2 FRNRAP, per germline. CDR3 in amino acids: CASGLPGYQETQYF. The CDR3 DNA is TGTGCTAGTGGTTTGCCCGGATACCAAGAGACCCAGTACTTC.

The V gene is TRBV4-2, the J gene TRBJ2-3; 7 bases agree with TRBD2. Germline loops: CDR1 LGHNA, CDR2 YNFKEQ. The V segment lost 0 bases and the J segment 3 bases; nucleotides outside the gene matches: 6. The CDR3 has 16 amino acids. CDR3 sequence (DNA): TGTGCCAGCAGCCAAGAGCCTACCGGGGGGACAGATACGCAGTATTTT. Protein product: CASSQEPTGGTDTQYF.

The chain is built from TRBV27 and TRBJ2-1, with D maybe TRBD2 (6 bases). The ends were cut back, 8 bases at V and 3 bases at J, with 11 bases in the middle. Per the germline V gene, CDR1 is MNHEY and CDR2 is SMNVEV (reference sequence). This CDR3 has 13 amino acids. The CDR3 sequence: CASGRGLYNEQFF. The CDR3 DNA follows: TGTGCCAGCGGAAGGGGACTCTACAATGAGCAGTTCTTC.

The V call is TRBV5-1, the J call TRBJ1-3; TRBD1 agrees at 9 bases. This CDR3 comprises 14 residues. V was pared by 8 bases and J by 3 bases, with 6 bases of the junction left unmatched. From germline, CDR1 is SGHRS and CDR2 YFSETQ. The CDR3 is CASSTGGNGNTIYF. The CDR3 nucleotides read TGCGCCAGTTCGACAGGGGGTAATGGAAACACCATATATTTT. Complete variable domain (other parts from reference TRBV5-1 and TRBJ1-3): KAGVTQTPRYLIKTRGQQVTLSCSPISGHRSVSWYQQTPGQGLQFLFEYFSETQRNKGNFPGRFSGRQFSNSRSEMNVSTLELGDSALYLCASSTGGNGNTIYFGEGSWLTVV.

The chain links TRBV15 to TRBJ1-3; D is unresolved. This CDR3 region has 16 residues. Per germline, CDR1 LNHNV and CDR2 YYDKDF (reference sequence). V was pared by 4 bases and J by 2 bases, with 15 bases between. CDR3 in amino acids: CATSKGGLAPGNTIYF. DNA for the CDR3: TGTGCCACCAGCAAAGGCGGACTGGCCCCTGGAAACACCATATATTTT.

The chain recombines TRBV23-1 with TRBJ2-7, with D uncertain. TRBV23-1 is noted as an ORF with a role that remains uncertain. Trimming removed 5 bases at V and 9 bases at J, with 11 bases between. The CDR3 is made up of 11 amino acids. CDR3 in amino acids: CASSDYSRQYF. The CDR3 DNA reads TGCGCCAGCAGTGATTACTCGCGGCAGTACTTC.

The CDR3 loop reads CATNIRMDNEQFF. The CDR3 coding sequence is TGTGCCACCAATATCAGAATGGACAATGAGCAGTTCTTC. The rearrangement links TRBV15 to TRBJ2-1; no reliable D call. This CDR3 has 13 amino acids. V gave up 7 bases and J gave up 5 bases, with 12 bases separating them. Germline CDR1 LNHNV, CDR2 YYDKDF (reference sequence).

V is TRBV2 and J is TRBJ2-5, with D tentatively TRBD1 (6 bases). The CDR3 has 13 amino acids. Between the trimmed V and J ends, which lost 2 bases and 5 bases, there was a span of 9 bases. Germline CDR1 is SNHLY and CDR2 is FYNNEI. CDR3: CASSEQGMETQYF. The DNA for the CDR3 is TGTGCCAGCAGTGAACAGGGGATGGAGACCCAGTACTTC.

The chain links TRBV29-1 to TRBJ2-3; D is ambiguous. Trimming cost V 3 bases and J 1 base, with 8 bases left between them. The CDR3 consists of 13 residues. Germline loops: CDR1 SQVTM, CDR2 ANQGSEA. The CDR3 DNA is TGCAGCGTTGATTCTGAAGGCACAGATACGCAGTATTTT. This translates into CSVDSEGTDTQYF.

V usage is TRBV6-1 and J usage is TRBJ2-1, with D tentatively TRBD2 (6 bases). This CDR3 spans 15 amino acids. CDR1 is MNHNS and CDR2 is SASEGT in the germline V gene. V was shortened by 4 bases and J by 4 bases, with 14 bases between the two germline ends. Here the CDR3 DNA reads TGTGCCAGCAGTGTGGGGGGATATGCATACAATGAGCAGTTCTTC. Translation: CASSVGGYAYNEQFF.

This clone was seen a handful of times. The chain recombines TRBV4-1 with TRBJ1-2; D remains unclear. This CDR3 has 11 amino acids. CDR1 is MGHRA, CDR2 YSYEKL, per germline. Trimming removed 0 bases from V and 13 bases from J, with 9 bases in between. CDR3: CASSQDYYITF. The CDR3 DNA sequence: TGCGCCAGCAGCCAAGACTATTATATCACCTTC.

In its sample, this clone was seen a few times. This chain connects TRBV11-2 to TRBJ2-1; 12 bases line up with TRBD2. Looked up from germline, CDR1 is SGHAT and CDR2 is FQNNGV. The V and J ends lost 7 bases and 0 bases, in that order; junction bases with no gene match: 10. The CDR3 sequence is 18 residues long. The chain's CDR3 is CASIWTSGAISSYNEQFF. CDR3 bases: TGTGCCAGCATCTGGACTAGCGGGGCGATTAGCTCCTACAATGAGCAGTTCTTC.

Here the CDR3 DNA reads TGTGCCACCAGCAGAGATCTAAACAGTAGGGACGAGCAGTACTTC. Amino acids: CATSRDLNSRDEQYF. This chain links TRBV15 with TRBJ2-7; D call uncertain. Trimming removed 0 bases at V and 5 bases at J, with 14 bases between. Germline V gives CDR1 LNHNV, CDR2 YYDKDF (reference sequence). The length of the CDR3 is 15 residues.

The rearrangement links TRBV29-1 to TRBJ2-6; TRBD2 is a possible D gene (5 bases). The CDR3 consists of 16 residues. With 5 bases removed from V and 4 bases from J, the gap between germline ends came to 18 bases. The V gene's germline CDR1 is SQVTM and CDR2 ANQGSEA. For the CDR3, the DNA is TGCAGCGTTCCCTCCCCCGGGGTTTCCGGGGCCAACGTCCTGACTTTC. It is translated as CSVPSPGVSGANVLTF.

The chain links TRBV18 to TRBJ1-2; D ambiguous. CDR1 is KGHSH, CDR2 LQKENI, per germline. The CDR3 is made up of 15 amino acids. V was clipped by 2 bases and J by 0 bases, with 10 bases between them. The CDR3 region has the DNA TGTGCCAGCTCACCAGAGACGAAAGCTAACTATGGCTACACCTTC. This encodes CASSPETKANYGYTF.

On this clone: Other DNA sequences from this sample encode an identical CDR3 as well. This chain joins TRBV29-1 and TRBJ1-2; D is perhaps TRBD1 (6 bases). CDR3 size: 11 residues. V was cut by 7 bases and J by 2 bases, with 8 bases left in between. Germline CDR1 SQVTM, CDR2 ANQGSEA. CDR3 coding DNA: TGCAGCGCTGGGGGCAACTATGGCTACACCTTC. Protein product: CSAGGNYGYTF.

This clone was detected only a few times. The V call is TRBV7-3, the J call TRBJ2-5; 8 nucleotides match TRBD2. J gave up 3 bases and V 5 bases, and 11 bases lay outside the gene matches. The CDR3 consists of 16 residues. CDR1 is SGHTA, CDR2 FQGTGA, per germline. Here the CDR3 reads CASSPTGAGVKETQYF. The CDR3 nucleotides read TGTGCCAGCAGCCCCACGGGAGCGGGGGTAAAAGAGACCCAGTACTTC.

The rearrangement joins TRBV29-1 to TRBJ1-3, with TRBD1 matching 8 bases. The CDR3 runs 15 residues. Germline trimming cut 6 bases from V and 2 bases from J; bases unmatched to any gene: 9. The V gene's germline CDR1 is SQVTM and CDR2 ANQGSEA. The CDR3 bases are TGCAGCGTCAGAATAGGACAGGGCGCTGGAAACACCATATATTTT. This codes for CSVRIGQGAGNTIYF.

V usage is TRBV29-1 and J usage is TRBJ2-3; no firm D call. The CDR3 sequence is 12 residues long. V dropped 4 bases and J dropped 3 bases, with 8 bases sitting between them. Germline V gene lookup returns CDR1 SQVTM and CDR2 ANQGSEA. CDR3 region: CSVVLGTDTQYF. DNA of the CDR3: TGCAGCGTTGTGCTGGGAACAGATACGCAGTATTTT.

The gene calls are TRBV9 and TRBJ2-7; unclear D gene. V shed 4 bases and J shed 2 bases, with 13 bases lying between them. CDR1 SGDLS and CDR2 YYNGEE come from the germline V gene. The CDR3 contains 14 residues. CDR3 sequence reads: CASSPRTVAYEQYF. CDR3 DNA: TGTGCCAGCAGCCCACGGACCGTGGCCTACGAGCAGTACTTC.

This clone was seen only once. The V gene is TRBV27, the J gene TRBJ2-3; 7 bases agree with TRBD1. After removal of 7 bases from V and 0 bases from J, the junction contained 10 bases not matched to a gene. Per germline, CDR1 MNHEY and CDR2 SMNVEV (reference sequence). The CDR3 sequence is 16 residues long. As DNA, the CDR3 is TGTGCCAGCAACCCAGGGGACAGAGCTAGCACAGATACGCAGTATTTT. Protein: CASNPGDRASTDTQYF.

Concerning this clone itself: The same CDR3 arises from other DNA sequences in this sample as well. The chain combines TRBV30 with TRBJ2-7; D perhaps matches TRBD1 (6 bases). The germline CDR1 and CDR2 sequences are GTSNPN and SVGIG (reference sequence). The V end lost 3 bases, the J end lost 0 bases, and 6 bases lay between the germline ends. This CDR3 contains 12 residues. DNA for the CDR3: TGTGCCTGGAGAGGGGGCTCCTACGAGCAGTACTTC. Translated: CAWRGGSYEQYF.

The chain links TRBV30 to TRBJ1-1; D might be TRBD1 (5 bases). The length of the CDR3 is 13 residues. V shed 2 bases and J shed 1 base, with 8 bases lying between them. Germline lookup yields CDR1 GTSNPN and CDR2 SVGIG (reference sequence). The CDR3 reads CAWSYQGNTEAFF. For the CDR3, the DNA is TGTGCCTGGAGTTACCAGGGGAACACTGAAGCTTTCTTT.

CDR3 residues: CASSRGETGARGSPLHF. CDR3 coding DNA: TGTGCCAGCAGCCGAGGGGAGACAGGGGCGAGGGGTTCACCCCTCCACTTT. This rearrangement joins TRBV4-2 to TRBJ1-6; 8 nucleotides agree with TRBD1. The germline V gene has CDR1 LGHNA and CDR2 YNFKEQ. V gave up 4 bases and J gave up 9 bases; unmatched junction bases: 14. This CDR3 has 17 residues.

In its sample, this clone was seen a few times. The V call is TRBV29-1, the J call TRBJ2-7, with D perhaps TRBD1 or TRBD2 (6 bases each). This CDR3 has 12 amino acids. Deletions cut 5 bases from V and 5 bases from J, with 13 bases between. Germline loops: CDR1 SQVTM, CDR2 ANQGSEA. Written as DNA, the CDR3 is TGCAGCGTTAGGGTGGGGGGCGACGAGCAGTACTTC. Its translation is CSVRVGGDEQYF.